These 29 T cell receptor beta chains were sequenced from one sample in a study of cytomegalovirus exposure and HLA in healthy donors (dated by TCRdb to about 2017). Library construction relied on the immunoSEQ multiplex PCR assay. For the multiplex PCR, a mixture combining 60 forward primers for TCR Vbeta segments and 13 reverse primers for TCR Jbeta segments was used. TCRdb's version of the immuneACCESS table is confined to in-frame rearrangements and falls short of the full clone set. An unresolved V gene accounts for under half of the shortfall where checked; the remainder is of unknown origin. The sample profile shows about 35,000 clones; 75% to 85% of them were found once. The ten largest clones add up to 6% of the sample. The specimen was PBMCs. The receptors derive from a male donor in good health and CMV-seronegative.

The DNA for the CDR3 is TGTGCCAGCAGCTTGCCTAGCGGGGGGGTGAACAATGAGCAGTTCTTC. It is translated as CASSLPSGGVNNEQFF. J is TRBJ2-1 and V is TRBV5-4; 12 nucleotides agree with TRBD2. The CDR3 contains 16 residues. Per the germline V gene, CDR1 is SGHNT and CDR2 is YYREEE (reference sequence). V gave up 1 base and J gave up 5 bases; unmatched junction bases: 4.

The chain is built from TRBV28 and TRBJ1-4, with D tentatively TRBD1 (6 bases). Trimming shortened V by 6 bases and J by 0 bases, and 11 bases separated the two germline ends. This CDR3 spans 15 amino acids. CDR1 is MDHEN and CDR2 is SYDVKM in the germline V gene. The DNA of the CDR3 is TGTGCCAGCAGGGATTCAGGGGCAACTAATGAAAAACTGTTTTTT. Its translation: CASRDSGATNEKLFF.

V gene TRBV27 combines with J gene TRBJ1-5; D is undetermined. Germline CDR1 and CDR2: MNHEY and SMNVEV (reference sequence). The CDR3 spans 14 residues. The germline V and J ends were trimmed by 4 bases and 4 bases, with 11 bases remaining between them. In nucleotides, the CDR3 is TGTGCCAGCAGTTCTAAGACACCAAATCAGCCCCAGCATTTT. Translating it yields CASSSKTPNQPQHF.

This clone showed up just a few times. The J gene is TRBJ2-1, the V gene TRBV18; D gene unclear. The CDR3 totals 13 residues. V was trimmed by 5 bases and J by 4 bases, leaving 9 bases between them. Germline V CDR1 and CDR2: KGHSH, LQKENI. For the CDR3, the DNA is TGTGCCAGCTCAATGGGCCATTACAATGAGCAGTTCTTC. It encodes CASSMGHYNEQFF.

The chain couples TRBV19 to TRBJ1-6; 11 bases match TRBD1. Trimming removed 6 bases from V and 8 bases from J; junction bases left unmatched: 0. Germline-derived CDR1 and CDR2 are LNHDA and SQIVND (reference sequence). The CDR3 is 13 residues long. The CDR3 region is CASRGQGDSPLHF. In nucleotides, the CDR3 is TGTGCCAGTAGGGGACAGGGGGATTCACCCCTCCACTTT.

This chain joins TRBV18 and TRBJ1-5, with D unresolved. Germline V gene lookup returns CDR1 KGHSH and CDR2 LQKENI. This CDR3 spans 13 amino acids. V gave up 5 bases and J gave up 4 bases, with 9 bases separating them. The CDR3 coding sequence is TGTGCCAGCTCATCTTATGTGAATCAGCCCCAGCATTTT. Translation gives CASSSYVNQPQHF.

This clone was counted a few times. The chain uses TRBV30 and TRBJ1-5; D gene uncertain. Germline lookup yields CDR1 GTSNPN and CDR2 SVGIG (reference sequence). The ends were cut back, 2 bases at V and 3 bases at J, with 8 bases in the middle. The CDR3 covers 13 residues. CDR3 nucleotide sequence: TGTGCCTGGAGTTCCGGGGACAATCAGCCCCAGCATTTT. As protein: CAWSSGDNQPQHF.

This clone was seen a handful of times. The CDR3 sequence: CASSLVDRAKNIQYF. CDR3 in DNA: TGTGCCAGCAGCTTGGTGGACAGGGCCAAAAACATTCAGTACTTC. This chain links TRBV5-6 with TRBJ2-4, with 7 bases aligning to TRBD1. The germline V gene encodes CDR1 SGHDT and CDR2 YYEEEE. CDR3 length equals 15 residues. The ends lost 0 bases at V and 1 base at J; junction bases unmatched: 1.

This sequence joins TRBV7-2 and TRBJ2-3; D remains ambiguous. V lost 5 bases, J lost 0 bases, and 3 bases lay in between. This CDR3 contains 12 residues. CDR1 is SGHTA and CDR2 is FQGNSA in the germline V gene. CDR3 sequence: CASSLSTDTQYF. The DNA for the CDR3 is TGTGCCAGCAGCCTGAGCACAGATACGCAGTATTTT.

The V and J genes are TRBV11-2 and TRBJ2-5; D is unclear. CDR3 size: 14 residues. V gave up 3 bases and J gave up 0 bases, with 8 bases separating them. The V gene's germline CDR1 is SGHAT and CDR2 FQNNGV. The CDR3 loop reads CASSLSSNQETQYF. CDR3 nucleotide sequence: TGTGCCAGCAGCTTGAGCTCAAACCAAGAGACCCAGTACTTC.

The gene calls are TRBV5-1 and TRBJ1-1; 12 nucleotides match TRBD1. Germline V gene data show CDR1 as SGHRS and CDR2 as YFSETQ. V shed 3 bases, J shed 6 bases, and the junction held 12 bases outside the gene matches. The CDR3 totals 17 residues. The CDR3 DNA is TGCGCCAGCAGCTATGGGGGACAGGGGGCGGGTTCTGCTGAAGCTTTCTTT. The encoded protein is CASSYGGQGAGSAEAFF.

The chain links TRBV5-1 to TRBJ2-7; TRBD1 aligns across 7 bases. The CDR3 sequence is 14 residues long. The J segment lost 2 bases and the V segment lost 4 bases, leaving 6 bases of the junction unmatched. CDR1 is SGHRS, CDR2 YFSETQ, per germline. Written as DNA, the CDR3 is TGCGCCAGCAGCCTGCGACAGGGCCCCTACGAGCAGTACTTC. Translation: CASSLRQGPYEQYF.

CDR3 in amino acids: CASSPDRMNYGYTF. DNA for the CDR3: TGTGCCAGCAGTCCAGACAGGATGAACTATGGCTACACCTTC. V usage is TRBV7-2 and J usage is TRBJ1-2, with D possibly being TRBD1 (6 bases). Germline CDR1 is SGHTA and CDR2 is FQGNSA. V gave up 6 bases and J gave up 2 bases, with 13 bases separating them. CDR3 length: 14 amino acids.

This clone turned up a few times. The rearrangement joins TRBV9 to TRBJ2-3, with D possibly matching TRBD2 (5 bases). Trimming stripped 0 bases from V and 5 bases from J, with 10 bases between. The germline V gene has CDR1 SGDLS and CDR2 YYNGEE. The CDR3 covers 14 residues. CDR3 in DNA: TGTGCCAGCAGCGTAGGAGGTGGGAGAGATACGCAGTATTTT. This gives the protein CASSVGGGRDTQYF. The variable domain in full, completed from reference TRBV9 and TRBJ2-3, reads DSGVTQTPKHLITATGQRVTLRCSPRSGDLSVYWYQQSLDQGLQFLIQYYNGEERAKGNILERFSAQQFPDLHSELNLSSLELGDSALYFCASSVGGGRDTQYFGPGTRLTVL.

This chain joins TRBV29-1 and TRBJ2-5, with D perhaps TRBD2 (5 bases). The CDR3 is made up of 12 amino acids. V gave up 3 bases and J gave up 5 bases, with 10 bases separating them. Germline V gene data show CDR1 as SQVTM and CDR2 as ANQGSEA. The CDR3 bases are TGCAGCGTTGAGGGGAGCCGGGAGACCCAGTACTTC. Translating gives CSVEGSRETQYF.

This CDR3 reads CASSLGGGTEAFF. For the CDR3, the DNA is TGTGCCAGCAGCTTGGGCGGGGGCACTGAAGCTTTCTTT. The chain recombines TRBV5-6 with TRBJ1-1; TRBD1 is a possible D gene (5 bases). The length of the CDR3 is 13 residues. Germline lookup yields CDR1 SGHDT and CDR2 YYEEEE. V was trimmed by 0 bases and J by 4 bases, leaving 7 bases between them. Combining the CDR3 with reference TRBV5-6 and TRBJ1-1 gives the whole variable domain DAGVTQSPTHLIKTRGQQVTLRCSPKSGHDTVSWYQQALGQGPQFIFQYYEEEERQRGNFPDRFSGHQFPNYSSELNVNALLLGDSALYLCASSLGGGTEAFFGQGTRLTVV.

The chain combines TRBV28 with TRBJ1-1; perhaps TRBD1 as D (5 bases). CDR3 length equals 16 residues. Germline V lookup: CDR1 MDHEN, CDR2 SYDVKM. With 3 bases removed from V and 0 bases from J, the gap between germline ends came to 14 bases. The CDR3 loop reads CASSLGSGPLNTEAFF. CDR3 nucleotides: TGTGCCAGCAGTTTGGGGTCAGGGCCCTTGAACACTGAAGCTTTCTTT.

This sequence joins TRBV30 and TRBJ1-2; 8 positions agree with TRBD1. Germline-derived CDR1 and CDR2 are GTSNPN and SVGIG (reference sequence). The CDR3 consists of 20 residues. Trimming cost V 1 base and J 2 bases; bases outside gene matches: 21. CDR3 sequence (DNA): TGTGCCTGGAGTGGGACAGGGACGGCCCCGAGGAGGGGTTTAAACTATGGCTACACCTTC. As protein: CAWSGTGTAPRRGLNYGYTF.

This clone was detected only a few times. This chain links TRBV4-1 with TRBJ2-3; TRBD2 is a possible D gene (6 bases). The CDR3 consists of 20 residues. V was clipped by 0 bases and J by 0 bases, with 22 bases between them. The germline gives CDR1 MGHRA, CDR2 YSYEKL. The CDR3 region is CASSQDAPRERALSTDTQYF. Written as DNA, the CDR3 is TGCGCCAGCAGCCAAGACGCTCCCCGGGAGAGGGCCCTCAGCACAGATACGCAGTATTTT.

The chain combines TRBV6-4 with TRBJ2-1; maybe TRBD2 (7 bases). Germline V CDR1 and CDR2: MRHNA, SNTAGT. This CDR3 contains 15 residues. Trimming shortened V by 4 bases and J by 4 bases, and 14 bases separated the two germline ends. DNA of the CDR3: TGTGCCAGCAGTGCGGGCGGGGGCCGTTACAATGAGCAGTTCTTC. This sequence encodes CASSAGGGRYNEQFF.

This sequence joins TRBV27 and TRBJ2-5; 9 bases are shared with TRBD1. This CDR3 has 15 residues. V lost 5 bases, J lost 5 bases, and 9 bases stayed unmatched. The germline V gene encodes CDR1 MNHEY and CDR2 SMNVEV (reference sequence). The CDR3 DNA is TGTGCCAGCAGTGCTCGGACAGGGGCTTGGGAGACCCAGTACTTC. Translation gives CASSARTGAWETQYF.

CDR3 region: CASALGAGDTDTQYF. As DNA, the CDR3 is TGTGCCAGCGCCCTAGGTGCGGGAGACACAGATACGCAGTATTTT. V gene TRBV27 combines with J gene TRBJ2-3; TRBD2 agrees at 7 bases. Trimming at V came to 8 bases and at J to 2 bases, leaving 10 bases not matched to a gene. Per the germline V gene, CDR1 is MNHEY and CDR2 is SMNVEV (reference sequence). This CDR3 is built from 15 residues.

This chain links TRBV7-9 with TRBJ2-7; D remains unclear. CDR1 is SEHNR, CDR2 FQNEAQ, per germline (reference sequence). The CDR3 spans 13 residues. V was pared by 2 bases and J by 3 bases, with 8 bases between. In DNA form, the CDR3 reads TGTGCCAGCAGCTTAACCGAGTACTACGAGCAGTACTTC. Translated, it gives CASSLTEYYEQYF.

The chain has TRBV4-1 and TRBJ2-1; TRBD2 might be the D (6 bases). V shed 1 base and J shed 12 bases, with 13 bases lying between them. The CDR3 sequence is 13 residues long. Germline assignment: CDR1 MGHRA and CDR2 YSYEKL. Written as DNA, the CDR3 is TGCGCCAGCAGCCAAGGAGTTCAGGGAGGGCAGTTCTTC. Translated: CASSQGVQGGQFF.

This clone was seen a few times. V gene TRBV30 combines with J gene TRBJ1-1, with unresolved D. The CDR3 consists of 13 residues. Trimming cost V 1 base and J 2 bases, with 8 bases left between them. The germline V gene has CDR1 GTSNPN and CDR2 SVGIG (reference sequence). The CDR3 sequence is CAWSAPQNTEAFF. CDR3 DNA: TGTGCCTGGAGTGCCCCCCAAAACACTGAAGCTTTCTTT. The whole variable domain, filled in from reference TRBV30 and TRBJ1-1, reads SQTIHQWPATLVQPVGSPLSLECTVEGTSNPNLYWYRQAAGRGLQLLFYSVGIGQISSEVPQNLSASRPQDRQFILSSKKLLLSDSGFYLCAWSAPQNTEAFFGQGTRLTVV.

V usage is TRBV19 and J usage is TRBJ2-5, with 8 bases identical to TRBD1. V was clipped by 2 bases and J by 5 bases; unmatched bases: 1. There are 13 residues in the CDR3. Per the germline V gene, CDR1 is LNHDA and CDR2 is SQIVND (reference sequence). The CDR3 DNA is TGTGCCAGTAGTATAAACAGGGGGGAGACCCAGTACTTC. Residues: CASSINRGETQYF. Together with reference TRBV19 and TRBJ2-5, the CDR3 gives the full variable domain: DGGITQSPKYLFRKEGQNVTLSCEQNLNHDAMYWYRQDPGQGLRLIYYSQIVNDFQKGDIAEGYSVSREKKESFPLTVTSAQKNPTAFYLCASSINRGETQYFGPGTRLLVL.

The chain combines TRBV9 with TRBJ1-1; D is unresolved. Germline V gives CDR1 SGDLS, CDR2 YYNGEE. Trimming stripped 2 bases from V and 0 bases from J, with 5 bases between. CDR3 length equals 13 residues. This CDR3 is CASSVYVNTEAFF. The CDR3 DNA reads TGTGCCAGCAGCGTCTACGTGAACACTGAAGCTTTCTTT.

This chain connects TRBV28 to TRBJ2-7; 7 bases match TRBD1. Trimming cost V 10 bases and J 1 base; bases outside gene matches: 4. There are 12 residues in the CDR3. Germline V gene sequence: CDR1 MDHEN, CDR2 SYDVKM. CDR3 in amino acids: CAINRGSYEQYF. The CDR3, as DNA: TGTGCCATCAACAGGGGTTCCTACGAGCAGTACTTC. Full variable domain (remainder filled in from reference TRBV28 and TRBJ2-7): DVKVTQSSRYLVKRTGEKVFLECVQDMDHENMFWYRQDPGLGLRLIYFSYDVKMKEKGDIPEGYSVSREKKERFSLILESASTNQTSMYLCAINRGSYEQYFGPGTRLTVT.

V gene TRBV4-1 combines with J gene TRBJ2-1; TRBD1 matches at 8 bases. The CDR3 length is 15 residues. CDR1 is MGHRA, CDR2 YSYEKL, per germline. V lost 4 bases and J lost 1; bases outside the gene matches: 3. The CDR3 reads CASSLDRGSYNEQFF. DNA for the CDR3: TGCGCCAGCAGCCTTGACAGGGGATCCTACAATGAGCAGTTCTTC.